What follows are 17 T cell receptor beta chains derived from one specimen sequenced in a study of blood T cell repertoires in COVID-19. Data came from immunoSEQ multiplex PCR; TCRdb stores just in-frame clones and leaves some out. The sample lists tens of thousands of clones; around 82% were seen once. Sequences were obtained from peripheral blood. The source is a man in his 60s with acute or convalescent COVID-19.

The chain has TRBV6-5 and TRBJ1-1; 7 bases match TRBD1. CDR1 is MNHEY, CDR2 SVGAGI, per germline. This CDR3 has 12 residues. Germline trimming cut 6 bases from V and 7 bases from J; bases unmatched to any gene: 5. CDR3 protein: CASSLTGNEAFF. The CDR3, as DNA: TGTGCCAGCAGCCTGACAGGGAATGAAGCTTTCTTT.

The CDR3 DNA sequence: TGTGCCAGCAGCGACAACAGGGGGCTAACTAATGAAAAACTGTTTTTT. Translated, it gives CASSDNRGLTNEKLFF. This chain joins TRBV5-4 and TRBJ1-4; 9 bases line up with TRBD1. V lost 4 bases and J lost 1; bases outside the gene matches: 5. Germline V gene data show CDR1 as SGHNT and CDR2 as YYREEE (reference sequence). There are 16 residues in the CDR3. The full variable domain, rest sourced from reference TRBV5-4 and TRBJ1-4, is ETGVTQSPTHLIKTRGQQVTLRCSSQSGHNTVSWYQQALGQGPQFIFQYYREEENGRGNFPPRFSGLQFPNYSSELNVNALELDDSALYLCASSDNRGLTNEKLFFGSGTQLSVL.

The chain recombines TRBV3-1 (or the pseudogene TRBV3-2) with TRBJ1-2, with TRBD1 matching 8 bases. Germline trimming cut 0 bases from V and 8 bases from J; bases unmatched to any gene: 11. CDR3 length: 16 residues. Germline V gene data show CDR1 as LGHDT and CDR2 as YNNKEL (reference sequence). The CDR3 coding sequence is TGTGCCAGCAGCCAAGATTGGATAGGACAGGGATCGGGCTACACCTTC. Residues: CASSQDWIGQGSGYTF.

This chain connects TRBV2 to TRBJ1-2; no reliable D call. V was cut by 3 bases and J by 6 bases, with 14 bases left in between. The germline gives CDR1 SNHLY, CDR2 FYNNEI. The CDR3 length is 14 residues. CDR3 loop: CASSDPGRVDGYTF. The CDR3 DNA reads TGTGCCAGCAGTGATCCGGGGAGGGTAGATGGCTACACCTTC.

The V gene is TRBV29-1, the J gene TRBJ2-2, with TRBD2 identical over 10 bases. After removal of 5 bases from V and 1 base from J, the junction contained 7 bases not matched to a gene. Germline CDR1 and CDR2: SQVTM and ANQGSEA. The CDR3 contains 16 residues. In DNA, the CDR3 is TGCAGCGTTCAGGGGAGACTAGCGGGGAACACCGGGGAGCTGTTTTTT. Its protein product is CSVQGRLAGNTGELFF.

V gene TRBV5-1 combines with J gene TRBJ2-1; 7 bases map to TRBD1. The CDR3 is made up of 16 amino acids. With 0 bases clipped from V and 2 bases from J, the junction kept 5 bases outside the gene matches. The germline gives CDR1 SGHRS, CDR2 YFSETQ. The CDR3 nucleotides are TGCGCCAGCAGCTTGGGGGGACAGTCAGCCTACAATGAGCAGTTCTTC. Translating it yields CASSLGGQSAYNEQFF.

This clone occurred a few times. The chain joins TRBV2 to TRBJ1-3; possibly TRBD1 for D (5 bases). The V end lost 3 bases, the J end lost 2 bases, and 8 bases lay between the germline ends. The V gene's germline CDR1 is SNHLY and CDR2 FYNNEI. This CDR3 comprises 14 residues. CDR3 in amino acids: CASSDMTAGNTIYF. The CDR3, as DNA: TGTGCCAGCAGTGATATGACAGCTGGAAACACCATATATTTT.

The chain couples TRBV15 to TRBJ1-2, with 7 bases fitting TRBD1. Trimming took 4 bases from V and 4 from J; bases not matched to a gene: 6. The CDR3 contains 14 residues. The germline gives CDR1 LNHNV, CDR2 YYDKDF (reference sequence). In nucleotides, the CDR3 is TGTGCCACCAGCACGAACAGGGACAGCTATGGCTACACCTTC. It specifies CATSTNRDSYGYTF.

The chain joins TRBV5-1 to TRBJ2-7, with 11 bases matching TRBD1. This CDR3 has 13 amino acids. After removal of 3 bases from V and 5 bases from J, the junction contained 1 base not matched to a gene. CDR1 SGHRS and CDR2 YFSETQ come from the germline V gene. The CDR3 DNA follows: TGCGCCAGCAGCTCGGGACAGGGGGACGAGCAGTACTTC. This sequence encodes CASSSGQGDEQYF.

The chain has TRBV5-6 and TRBJ2-5; 10 nucleotides match TRBD1. The CDR3 totals 13 residues. Germline V gene lookup returns CDR1 SGHDT and CDR2 YYEEEE. V lost 4 bases, J lost 4 bases, and 1 base stayed unmatched. The CDR3 DNA reads as TGTGCCAGCAGCAGGGACAGGGGAGAGACCCAGTACTTC. Translation: CASSRDRGETQYF.

The chain has TRBV29-1 and TRBJ1-1; D unclear. CDR3 length: 9 amino acids. In germline, CDR1 is SQVTM, CDR2 ANQGSEA. Trimming removed 4 bases at V and 11 bases at J, with 8 bases between. CDR3 DNA: TGCAGCGTTGGCCCTCAGGCTTTCTTT. As protein: CSVGPQAFF.

This clone was detected a few times. V usage is TRBV12-3 or TRBV12-4 and J usage is TRBJ1-4, with a tentative D call TRBD1 (6 bases). The CDR3 loop spans 13 amino acids. V was shortened by 2 bases and J by 11 bases, with 12 bases between the two germline ends. As DNA, the CDR3 is TGTGCCAGCAGTTTATACAGGGAGGGGAAACTGTTTTTT. It yields the protein CASSLYREGKLFF.

The chain combines TRBV28 with TRBJ1-2; 11 bases are shared with TRBD1. Per the germline V gene, CDR1 is MDHEN and CDR2 is SYDVKM. After removal of 3 bases from V and 4 bases from J, the junction contained 1 base not matched to a gene. This CDR3 contains 14 residues. The CDR3: CASSLGQGVYGYTF. The CDR3 DNA reads TGTGCCAGCAGTTTGGGACAGGGGGTCTATGGCTACACCTTC.

This clone turned up a few times. DNA for the CDR3: TGTGCCAGCAGTTACACCGGTACCACCGGGGAGCTGTTTTTT. Protein product: CASSYTGTTGELFF. The gene calls are TRBV6-6 and TRBJ2-2; no clear D. Trimming removed 2 bases at V and 4 bases at J, with 8 bases between. Germline V gene data show CDR1 as MNHNY and CDR2 as SVGAGI (reference sequence). This CDR3 has 14 residues.

This clone is a singleton in its sample. The J gene is TRBJ1-2, the V gene TRBV9; a weak D match, TRBD1 (6 bases). The germline CDR1 and CDR2 sequences are SGDLS and YYNGEE. The CDR3 contains 15 residues. V was clipped by 0 bases and J by 4 bases, with 13 bases between them. The CDR3 loop is CASSVEQGLGYGYTF. The CDR3 nucleotides are TGTGCCAGCAGCGTAGAACAGGGATTAGGCTATGGCTACACCTTC. The variable domain in full, with the rest retrieved from reference TRBV9 and TRBJ1-2, is DSGVTQTPKHLITATGQRVTLRCSPRSGDLSVYWYQQSLDQGLQFLIQYYNGEERAKGNILERFSAQQFPDLHSELNLSSLELGDSALYFCASSVEQGLGYGYTFGSGTRLTVV.

CDR3 in DNA: TGCAGCGCCCAATTCCAAGAGACCCAGTACTTC. This sequence encodes CSAQFQETQYF. The chain has TRBV29-1 and TRBJ2-5; the D is unclear. CDR3 size: 11 residues. Germline V gene lookup returns CDR1 SQVTM and CDR2 ANQGSEA. V lost 7 bases, J lost 1 base, and 7 bases lay in between.

This clone was seen only a few times. The CDR3 DNA follows: TGTGCCAGCAGCCTCGGGAACACGGGAGCAACTAATGAAAAACTGTTTTTT. Translating it yields CASSLGNTGATNEKLFF. This rearrangement joins TRBV11-2 to TRBJ1-4; D not resolved. The CDR3 length is 17 residues. Germline CDR1 SGHAT, CDR2 FQNNGV. V was shortened by 5 bases and J by 0 bases, with 16 bases between the two germline ends.